These T cell receptor beta chains were read from a single sample in a study of T cell responses to AZD1222 COVID-19 vaccine. Sequencing was performed with immunoSEQ multiplex PCR; in TCRdb, only in-frame clones are kept and a portion is missing. Counted here are 120,000 to 150,000 clones, around 90% occurring once; the ten biggest clones make up roughly 2.9%. Specimen: peripheral blood, collected on day 0 of MenACWY control vaccination. Every receptor here comes from an adult in good health. Both conserved end residues are part of each CDR3. A D gene is named only where the DNA matches it firmly. Clone size is not always given. Where it is, it says once, few, many or a class for expanded clones.

abundance | j_gene | v_gene | d_gene | CDR3aa | CDR3nt
NA | TRBJ1-2 | TRBV6-5 | NA | CASSKTGFSYGYTF | TGTGCCAGCAGTAAGACAGGTTTTAGCTATGGCTACACCTTC
NA | TRBJ1-1 | TRBV6-5 | TRBD1 | CASSTGQRTEAFF | TGTGCCAGCAGTACGGGACAGCGCACTGAAGCTTTCTTT
few | TRBJ1-1 | TRBV19 | TRBD1 | CASSLRGQGRTEAFF | TGTGCCAGTAGTCTCCGGGGACAGGGTCGAACTGAAGCTTTCTTT
NA | TRBJ2-3 | TRBV18 | NA | CASSLARRGFTDTQYF | TGTGCCAGCTCACTCGCACGAAGGGGGTTCACAGATACGCAGTATTTT
NA | TRBJ2-1 | TRBV9 | TRBD2 | CASSPRTSWDEQFF | TGTGCCAGCAGCCCTCGGACTAGCTGGGATGAGCAGTTCTTC
NA | TRBJ1-2 | TRBV7-2 | NA | CASSYTKDSYGYTF | TGTGCCAGCAGCTATACCAAGGACAGCTATGGCTACACCTTC
few | TRBJ2-7 | TRBV7-6 | NA | CASSNPGGQQYF | TGTGCCAGCAGCAACCCAGGGGGGCAGCAGTACTTC
NA | TRBJ1-1 | TRBV10-1 | NA | CASSRRSNTEAFF | TGCGCCAGCAGTCGCAGGTCGAACACTGAAGCTTTCTTT
NA | TRBJ2-3 | TRBV30 | NA | CAWSVRFGNTDTQYF | TGTGCCTGGAGTGTACGATTCGGGAACACAGATACGCAGTATTTT
NA | TRBJ2-1 | TRBV7-9 | TRBD1 | CASSLTRDRGKSYNEQFF | TGTGCCAGCAGCTTAACCCGGGACAGGGGGAAGTCCTACAATGAGCAGTTCTTC
NA | TRBJ2-3 | TRBV10-1 | NA | CASSEGRVPDTQYF | TGCGCCAGCAGTGAAGGCAGGGTCCCAGATACGCAGTATTTT
once | TRBJ2-2 | TRBV24-1 | TRBD1 | CATSDPRDRGSGELFF | TGTGCCACCAGTGATCCCCGGGACAGGGGCAGCGGGGAGCTGTTTTTT
NA | TRBJ2-1 | TRBV6-2/TRBV6-3 | NA | CASSYSSYNEQFF | TGTGCCAGCAGTTACAGCTCCTACAATGAGCAGTTCTTC
NA | TRBJ1-4 | TRBV5-1 | NA | CASSHSRTDEKLFF | TGCGCCAGCAGCCACTCCCGGACGGATGAAAAACTGTTTTTT
NA | TRBJ2-7 | TRBV5-1 | NA | CASSWGNYEQYF | TGCGCCAGCAGCTGGGGGAACTACGAGCAGTACTTC
NA | TRBJ1-4 | TRBV7-2 | TRBD1 | CASSLAGDSAKKLFF | TGTGCCAGCAGCTTAGCCGGGGACAGCGCAAAAAAACTGTTTTTT
few | TRBJ2-7 | TRBV2 | NA | CASSPDFYEQYF | TGTGCCAGCAGTCCCGATTTCTACGAGCAGTACTTC